This T cell receptor beta chain was recovered during a study of T cell responses to AZD1222 COVID-19 vaccine. Study findings and constraints: It should be noted that donors were predominantly white British and more often female, and clonal diversity was possibly underestimated. Reportedly, close to half of spike-specific TCRs are directed against unmutated variant regions.

Second-dose intervals near 4 or 12 weeks were combined. In regard to this clone: As yet, its antigen is unknown.

Assay used: immunoSEQ multiplex PCR; TCRdb lists only in-frame clones, some missing. The repertoire holds under 95,000 clones, with roughly 85% as singletons. The specimen was peripheral blood, collected 28 days after the second AZD1222 dose. This receptor was taken from an adult who received the AZD1222 COVID-19 vaccine.

CDR3 DNA: TGTGCCAGCAGGATGGACAGGGATAGCGGCAACACCATATATTTT. Its translation is CASRMDRDSGNTIYF. The rearrangement uses TRBV6-5 and TRBJ1-3; 8 bases align to TRBD1. The germline gives CDR1 MNHEY, CDR2 SVGAGI. The CDR3 is 15 amino acids. After removal of 6 bases from V and 7 bases from J, the junction contained 11 bases not matched to a gene.